One and the same sample provided the 25 T cell receptor beta chains below, sequenced in a study of T-cell memory formation after mild COVID-19. In TCRdb, the 5' RACE reads were re-called with MiXCR into one record per CDR3 protein. The sample consists of hundreds of thousands of distinct CDR3 sequences, about 22% of them appearing once. The specimen was PBMCs or a T cell subset sorted from them (not recorded which). The receptors were gathered from an adult woman who had mild COVID-19 (a few samples of this study predate the infection). Cell type and time point are not known.

The sample holds many counts of this clonotype. The J gene is TRBJ2-3, the V gene TRBV29-1; 7 nucleotides agree with TRBD2. The V gene end was trimmed by 5 bases and the J gene end by 2 bases; junction bases not matched to a gene: 7. The CDR3 sequence is 14 residues long. CDR1 and CDR2 (germline): SQVTM, ANQGSEA. CDR3 nucleotide sequence: TGCAGCGTTCGCCGCGGGAGTCCCACAGATACGCAGTATTTT. It codes for CSVRRGSPTDTQYF.

The J gene is TRBJ1-1, the V gene TRBV12-3 or TRBV12-4; TRBD1 matches 8 bases. V shed 6 bases and J 6 bases; nucleotides not matched to a gene: 3. CDR3 length equals 12 residues. The CDR3 sequence is CASSQGAAEAFF. For the CDR3, the DNA is TGTGCCAGCAGCCAGGGGGCCGCTGAAGCTTTCTTT.

This chain links TRBV10-3 with TRBJ2-1; no definite D call. Trimming took 6 bases from V and 7 from J, leaving 7 bases between them. This CDR3 contains 11 residues. Germline CDR1 and CDR2: ENHRY and SYGVKD. CDR3 DNA: TGTGCCATCAGCACGGAGAATGAGCAGTTCTTC. Its translation: CAISTENEQFF.

This chain links TRBV12-3 or TRBV12-4 with TRBJ2-3; 14 nucleotides align to TRBD2. With V trimmed by 5 bases and J by 7 bases, 8 bases remained unmatched. The CDR3 has 16 amino acids. CDR3 residues: CASSPMTSGGENTQYF. The CDR3 region has the DNA TGTGCCAGCAGTCCGATGACTAGCGGGGGGGAAAATACGCAGTATTTT.

The rearrangement links TRBV7-2 to TRBJ1-2; no firm D call. This CDR3 has 14 residues. V was trimmed by 1 base and J by 2 bases, leaving 8 bases between them. Germline-derived CDR1 and CDR2 are SGHTA and FQGNSA. CDR3 nucleotide sequence: TGTGCCAGCAGCTTAGACGGGAGAAACTATGGCTACACCTTC. It translates to CASSLDGRNYGYTF.

The CDR3 nucleotides are TGTGCCAGCACCCCAGGGAGAGGCTACGAGCAGTACTTC. Translation gives CASTPGRGYEQYF. J is TRBJ2-7 and V is TRBV7-9; TRBD1 or TRBD2 may be the D gene (5 bases each). The V end was cut by 7 bases, the J end by 3 bases, with 13 bases between. CDR1 is SEHNR and CDR2 is FQNEAQ in the germline V gene (reference sequence). The CDR3 totals 13 residues.

This clonotype was counted only a few times. This sequence joins TRBV5-5 and TRBJ1-1; 8 bases map to TRBD1. The J segment lost 2 bases and the V segment lost 6 bases, leaving 9 bases of the junction unmatched. This CDR3 has 15 residues. Germline V CDR1 and CDR2: SGHKS, YYEKEE (reference sequence). In nucleotides, the CDR3 is TGTGCCAGCAAGACCTGGACAGGGATAAACACTGAAGCTTTCTTT. Protein sequence: CASKTWTGINTEAFF.

The chain combines TRBV7-6 with TRBJ2-2, with TRBD2 as a possible D gene (5 bases). In germline, CDR1 is SGHVS, CDR2 FNYEAQ. The CDR3 length is 14 residues. V was cut by 8 bases and J by 3 bases, with 13 bases left in between. The CDR3 DNA reads TGTGCCAGCGCTCCGGGAACAGACACCGGGGAGCTGTTTTTT. This codes for CASAPGTDTGELFF.

This clonotype was recorded at least ten times. CDR3 sequence: CASSLSGGQAEAFF. The DNA of the CDR3 is TGTGCCAGCAGCCTTAGTGGGGGACAGGCTGAAGCTTTCTTT. This sequence joins TRBV7-9 and TRBJ1-1; 8 nucleotides line up with TRBD1. CDR3 length: 14 residues. V trimming: 5 bases; J trimming: 6 bases; junction bases outside the gene matches: 8. The germline gives CDR1 SEHNR, CDR2 FQNEAQ (reference sequence).

The chain has TRBV7-2 and TRBJ2-1, with 8 bases that match TRBD2. V shed 0 bases and J 3 bases; nucleotides not matched to a gene: 4. The CDR3 runs to 16 residues. CDR1 is SGHTA and CDR2 is FQGNSA in the germline V gene. The CDR3 sequence: CASSLASGSLYNEQFF. The CDR3 coding sequence is TGTGCCAGCAGCTTAGCGAGCGGGAGCCTCTACAATGAGCAGTTCTTC.

By proportion, this clonotype is medium-sized. The gene calls are TRBV12-3 or TRBV12-4 and TRBJ2-7; D gene uncertain. The length of the CDR3 is 13 residues. The V end lost 5 bases, the J end lost 3 bases, and 11 bases lay between the germline ends. In nucleotides, the CDR3 is TGTGCCAGCAGTCTTACAAGATACTACGAGCAGTACTTC. Its translation is CASSLTRYYEQYF.

This clonotype was detected only a few times. CDR3 in amino acids: CSAKTRQDGYTF. DNA of the CDR3: TGCAGTGCAAAGACTAGGCAGGATGGCTACACCTTC. The chain employs TRBV20-1 and TRBJ1-2; the D is unclear. Trimming left V 6 bases short and J 6 bases short, with 14 bases between. The CDR3 length is 12 residues. Germline V lookup: CDR1 DFQATT, CDR2 SNEGSKA (reference sequence).

This clonotype occurred a few times. The V and J genes are TRBV20-1 and TRBJ1-2; possibly TRBD1 for D (6 bases). V was pared by 0 bases and J by 6 bases, with 17 bases between. CDR1 and CDR2 (germline): DFQATT, SNEGSKA (reference sequence). This CDR3 region has 15 residues. CDR3 residues: CSARDQYDRFHGYTF. The CDR3 DNA is TGCAGTGCTAGAGATCAGTACGACAGGTTCCATGGCTACACCTTC.

This chain links TRBV6-5 with TRBJ2-1; TRBD2 matches at 11 bases. Germline loops: CDR1 MNHEY, CDR2 SVGAGI. V dropped 8 bases and J dropped 0; count of bases not matched to a gene: 15. The CDR3 is 19 residues long. The CDR3: CASRSGTSGTAGSYNEQFF. The CDR3, as DNA: TGTGCCAGCCGCTCCGGGACTAGCGGAACCGCGGGCTCCTACAATGAGCAGTTCTTC.

V usage is TRBV24-1 and J usage is TRBJ2-2, with D uncertain. V dropped 9 bases and J dropped 1 base, with 8 bases sitting between them. The CDR3 extends over 13 amino acids. CDR1 and CDR2 (germline): KGHDR, SFDVKD. The CDR3 region is CATGKQNTGELFF. The CDR3 coding sequence is TGTGCCACCGGGAAGCAGAACACCGGGGAGCTGTTTTTT.

This chain connects TRBV20-1 to TRBJ2-3; 9 nucleotides match TRBD1. This CDR3 contains 14 residues. The V gene end was trimmed by 3 bases and the J gene end by 4 bases; junction bases not matched to a gene: 5. Germline lookup yields CDR1 DFQATT and CDR2 SNEGSKA (reference sequence). CDR3 residues: CSASWDRVSDTQYF. Here the CDR3 DNA reads TGCAGTGCTAGTTGGGACAGGGTATCAGATACGCAGTATTTT.

The chain links TRBV5-1 to TRBJ2-7; no definite D call. CDR1 is SGHRS, CDR2 YFSETQ, per germline. V dropped 0 bases and J dropped 4 bases, with 11 bases sitting between them. The CDR3 totals 14 residues. CDR3 loop: CASSLVPGEYEQYF. The CDR3 region has the DNA TGCGCCAGCAGCTTGGTCCCAGGAGAGTACGAGCAGTACTTC.

This rearrangement joins TRBV27 to TRBJ2-6; 10 positions match TRBD1. Germline-derived CDR1 and CDR2 are MNHEY and SMNVEV (reference sequence). V lost 5 bases to trimming and J lost 0 bases; unmatched junction nucleotides: 19. The CDR3 runs to 22 residues. The CDR3 loop reads CASSPRWDRGPIPISGANVLTF. CDR3 sequence (DNA): TGTGCCAGCAGTCCGCGCTGGGACAGGGGACCGATTCCCATCTCTGGGGCCAACGTCCTGACTTTC.

The CDR3 DNA sequence: TGCGCCAGCAGCATATCTAGCGGGGGACCCAGGGGCAATGAGCAGTTCTTC. Translating gives CASSISSGGPRGNEQFF. J is TRBJ2-1 and V is TRBV5-1; the match to TRBD2 covers 10 bases. Germline CDR1 reads SGHRS; CDR2 reads YFSETQ. V gave up 4 bases and J gave up 6 bases; unmatched junction bases: 13. CDR3 size: 17 residues.

The chain couples TRBV12-3 or TRBV12-4 to TRBJ1-2; 7 nucleotides agree with TRBD1. J gave up 1 base and V 5 bases, and 4 bases lay outside the gene matches. The CDR3 has 14 amino acids. The DNA for the CDR3 is TGTGCCAGCAGTCCCGGACAGGATAACTATGGCTACACCTTC. Translating gives CASSPGQDNYGYTF.

The chain employs TRBV29-1 and TRBJ2-7; a possible D gene is TRBD1 (5 bases). This CDR3 contains 11 residues. From germline, CDR1 is SQVTM and CDR2 ANQGSEA. Trimming took 7 bases from V and 4 from J, leaving 11 bases between them. The CDR3 spells CSATTEYEQYF. The CDR3 nucleotides are TGCAGCGCCACGACAGAATACGAGCAGTACTTC.

The chain couples TRBV5-1 to TRBJ1-1; 7 nucleotides line up with TRBD1. This CDR3 has 17 amino acids. The germline gives CDR1 SGHRS, CDR2 YFSETQ. Unmatched junction bases numbered 14, after V lost 3 bases and J lost 3 bases. The CDR3 nucleotides read TGCGCCAGCAGCTATGGGACAGACATTCAAATGTACACTGAAGCTTTCTTT. Translated: CASSYGTDIQMYTEAFF.

The rearrangement joins TRBV6-6 to TRBJ1-4; no firm D call. Germline V gives CDR1 MNHNY, CDR2 SVGAGI (reference sequence). This CDR3 contains 13 residues. V lost 8 bases to trimming and J lost 0 bases, with 7 bases between them. CDR3 amino acids: CASFRTTNEKLFF. DNA of the CDR3: TGTGCCAGCTTCAGGACAACTAATGAAAAACTGTTTTTT.

This clonotype was counted between two and nine times. CDR3 region: CASSTRSMKETQYF. In DNA form, the CDR3 reads TGTGCCAGCAGCACTAGGAGTATGAAGGAGACCCAGTACTTC. The chain recombines TRBV7-2 with TRBJ2-5, with D perhaps matching TRBD2 (5 bases). CDR3 length equals 14 residues. V lost 5 bases, J lost 5 bases, and 15 bases lay in between. Germline CDR1 reads SGHTA; CDR2 reads FQGNSA.

Only one count was recorded for this clonotype. The chain recombines TRBV28 with TRBJ1-2, with a weak D call TRBD1 (6 bases). This CDR3 is built from 15 residues. V was cut by 8 bases and J by 4 bases, with 20 bases left in between. Germline V gene lookup returns CDR1 MDHEN and CDR2 SYDVKM. CDR3 DNA sequence: TGTGCCAGCTCTTCTCCCGAGGGGGTGGGCTATGGCTACACCTTC. The encoded protein is CASSSPEGVGYGYTF.